The T cell receptor (beta chain) described here comes from a study of PD-1 blockade in classical Hodgkin lymphoma. Background on the study: Nivolumab dosing for patients was 3 mg/kg, administered intravenously every 2 weeks. Study conclusions and caveats: Diversity in CD4+ TCRs, unlike that measured in CD8+ TCRs, had risen significantly by C4D1. Some patients started nivolumab under 1 year after ASCT, and they were excluded. The baseline diversity of complete responders showed similarity to that of newly diagnosed patients.

Data came from immunoSEQ multiplex PCR; TCRdb stores just in-frame clones and leaves some out. The data show 10,000 or so clones, 75% to 90% seen once. This clone was found once. Its antigen is unknown. Germline CDR1 reads SQVTM; CDR2 reads ANQGSEA. The CDR3 is 14 residues long. Trimming cost V 5 bases and J 2 bases; bases outside gene matches: 7. Noted time point: cycle 4 day 1 (C4D1), after around six weeks of nivolumab. The patients all showed relapse after autologous stem cell transplantation, while their brentuximab vedotin exposure varied. Researchers used magnetic negative selection to pull out pure CD4+ T cells from thawed PBMCs.

J is TRBJ2-3 and V is TRBV29-1, with 7 positions matching TRBD1. The material was CD4+ T cells from blood, obtained before the fourth cycle of nivolumab. The receptor's source is a human donor with classical Hodgkin lymphoma. DNA for the CDR3: TGCAGCGTTCCCCTGACAGGGACCACAGATACGCAGTATTTT. Protein product: CSVPLTGTTDTQYF.